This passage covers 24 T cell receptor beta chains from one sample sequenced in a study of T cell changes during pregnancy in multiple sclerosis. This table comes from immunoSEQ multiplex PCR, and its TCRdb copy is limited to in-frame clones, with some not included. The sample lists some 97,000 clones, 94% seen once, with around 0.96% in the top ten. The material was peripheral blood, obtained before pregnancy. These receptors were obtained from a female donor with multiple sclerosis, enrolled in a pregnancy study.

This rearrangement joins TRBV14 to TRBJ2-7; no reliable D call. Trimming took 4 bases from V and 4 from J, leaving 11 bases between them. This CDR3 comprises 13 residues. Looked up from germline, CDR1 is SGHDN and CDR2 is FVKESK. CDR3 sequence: CASSPLRDYEQYF. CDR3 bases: TGTGCCAGCAGCCCCCTGCGAGATTACGAGCAGTACTTC.

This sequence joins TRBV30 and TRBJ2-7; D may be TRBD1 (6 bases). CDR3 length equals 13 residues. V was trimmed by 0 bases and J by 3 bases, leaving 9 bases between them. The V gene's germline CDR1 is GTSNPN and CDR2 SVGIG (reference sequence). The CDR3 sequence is CAWSVQGSYEQYF. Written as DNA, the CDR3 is TGTGCCTGGAGTGTACAGGGAAGCTACGAGCAGTACTTC. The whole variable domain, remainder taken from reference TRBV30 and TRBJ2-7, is SQTIHQWPATLVQPVGSPLSLECTVEGTSNPNLYWYRQAAGRGLQLLFYSVGIGQISSEVPQNLSASRPQDRQFILSSKKLLLSDSGFYLCAWSVQGSYEQYFGPGTRLTVT.

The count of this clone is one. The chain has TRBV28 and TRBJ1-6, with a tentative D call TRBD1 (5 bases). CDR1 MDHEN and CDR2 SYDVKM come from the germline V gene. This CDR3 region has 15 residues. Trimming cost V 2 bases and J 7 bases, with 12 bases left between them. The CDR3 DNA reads TGTGCCAGCAGTTTAAGGGGTGGGGCGAATTCACCCCTCCACTTT. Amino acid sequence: CASSLRGGANSPLHF.

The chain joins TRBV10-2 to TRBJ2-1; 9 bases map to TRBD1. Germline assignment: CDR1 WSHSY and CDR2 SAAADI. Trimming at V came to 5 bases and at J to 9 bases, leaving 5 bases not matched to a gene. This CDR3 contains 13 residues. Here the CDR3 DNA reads TGCGCCAGCAGTTCGGACAGGGGTACTGAGCAGTTCTTC. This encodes CASSSDRGTEQFF.

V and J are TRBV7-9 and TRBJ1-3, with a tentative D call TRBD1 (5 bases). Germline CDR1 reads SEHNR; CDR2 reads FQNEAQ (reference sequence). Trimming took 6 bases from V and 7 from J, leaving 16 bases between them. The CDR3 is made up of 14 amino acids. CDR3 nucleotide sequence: TGTGCCAGCAGACCCCAGGGTGATTGGAACACCATATATTTT. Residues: CASRPQGDWNTIYF.

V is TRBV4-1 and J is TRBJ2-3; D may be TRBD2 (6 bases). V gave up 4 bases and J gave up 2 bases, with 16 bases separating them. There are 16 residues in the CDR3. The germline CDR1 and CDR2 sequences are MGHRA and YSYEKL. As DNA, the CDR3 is TGCGCCAGCAGCCCCGTCATGGGACTCCCCACAGATACGCAGTATTTT. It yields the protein CASSPVMGLPTDTQYF.

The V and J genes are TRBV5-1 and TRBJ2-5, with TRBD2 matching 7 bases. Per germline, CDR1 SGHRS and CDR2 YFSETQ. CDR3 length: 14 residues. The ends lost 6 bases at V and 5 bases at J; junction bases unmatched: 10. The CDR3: CASNLREIWETQYF. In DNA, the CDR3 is TGCGCCAGCAATTTGCGGGAGATTTGGGAGACCCAGTACTTC.

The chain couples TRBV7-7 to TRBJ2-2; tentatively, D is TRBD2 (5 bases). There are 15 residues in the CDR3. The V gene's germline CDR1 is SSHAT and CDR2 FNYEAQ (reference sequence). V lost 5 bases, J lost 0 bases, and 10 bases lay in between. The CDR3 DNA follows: TGTGCCAGCAGCCCGAGCGGCGCGAACACCGGGGAGCTGTTTTTT. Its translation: CASSPSGANTGELFF.

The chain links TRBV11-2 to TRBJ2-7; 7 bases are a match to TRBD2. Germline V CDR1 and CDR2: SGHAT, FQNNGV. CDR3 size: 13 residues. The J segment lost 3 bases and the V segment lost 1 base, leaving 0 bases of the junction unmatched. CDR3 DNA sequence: TGTGCCAGCAGCTTAGGGACTAGCTACGAGCAGTACTTC. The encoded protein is CASSLGTSYEQYF.

The CDR3 is CASSQALGQGYLEAFF. CDR3 DNA: TGCGCCAGCAGCCAAGCTTTGGGACAGGGGTACTTGGAAGCTTTCTTT. V usage is TRBV4-1 and J usage is TRBJ1-1; 10 bases line up with TRBD1. This CDR3 has 16 amino acids. V was pared by 1 base and J by 8 bases, with 10 bases of the junction left unmatched. Germline lookup yields CDR1 MGHRA and CDR2 YSYEKL.

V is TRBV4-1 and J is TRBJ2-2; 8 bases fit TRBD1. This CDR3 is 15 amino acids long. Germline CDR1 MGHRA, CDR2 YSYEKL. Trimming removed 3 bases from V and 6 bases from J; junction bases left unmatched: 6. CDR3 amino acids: CASSHEDRVPGELFF. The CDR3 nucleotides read TGCGCCAGCAGCCACGAGGACAGGGTCCCCGGGGAGCTGTTTTTT.

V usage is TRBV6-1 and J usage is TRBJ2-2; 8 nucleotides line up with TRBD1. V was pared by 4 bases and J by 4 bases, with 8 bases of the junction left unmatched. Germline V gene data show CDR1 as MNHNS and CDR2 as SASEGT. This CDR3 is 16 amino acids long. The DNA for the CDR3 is TGTGCCAGCAGTGCGCAGGGGGCCTCGGGCACCGGGGAGCTGTTTTTT. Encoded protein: CASSAQGASGTGELFF.

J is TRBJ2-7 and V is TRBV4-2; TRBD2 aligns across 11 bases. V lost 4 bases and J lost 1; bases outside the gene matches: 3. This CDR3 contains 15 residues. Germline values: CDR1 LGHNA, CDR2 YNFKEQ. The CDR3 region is CASSRTSGSSYEQYF. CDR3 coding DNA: TGTGCCAGCAGCCGAACTAGCGGGAGTTCCTACGAGCAGTACTTC.

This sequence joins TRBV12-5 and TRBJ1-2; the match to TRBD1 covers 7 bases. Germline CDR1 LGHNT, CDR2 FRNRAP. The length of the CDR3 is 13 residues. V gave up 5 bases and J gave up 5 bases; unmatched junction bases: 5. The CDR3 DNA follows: TGTGCTAGTGGTCCCGACAGGGATTATGGCTACACCTTC. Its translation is CASGPDRDYGYTF.

CDR3 coding DNA: TGTGCCAGCAGTCCCGGTCTCCAACGAAACACCATATATTTT. Translation: CASSPGLQRNTIYF. V usage is TRBV2 and J usage is TRBJ1-3; D ambiguous. Trimming took 5 bases from V and 5 from J, leaving 13 bases between them. The CDR3 extends over 14 amino acids. Germline V gene data show CDR1 as SNHLY and CDR2 as FYNNEI.

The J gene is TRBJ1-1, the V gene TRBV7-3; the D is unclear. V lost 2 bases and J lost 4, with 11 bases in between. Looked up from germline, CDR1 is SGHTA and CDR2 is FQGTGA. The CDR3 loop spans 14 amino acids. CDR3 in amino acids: CASSLSCCGTEAFF. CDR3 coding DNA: TGTGCCAGCAGCTTATCTTGTTGCGGCACTGAAGCTTTCTTT.

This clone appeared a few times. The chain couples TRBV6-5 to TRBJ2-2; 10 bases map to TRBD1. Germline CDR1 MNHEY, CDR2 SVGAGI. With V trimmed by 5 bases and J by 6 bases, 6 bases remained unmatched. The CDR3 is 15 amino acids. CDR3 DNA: TGTGCCAGCAGTGGGACAGGGGTCGTCCCCGGGGAGCTGTTTTTT. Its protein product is CASSGTGVVPGELFF.

For the CDR3, the DNA is TGCAGCGTGCGGCCGCCGGAGACCCAGTACTTC. It encodes CSVRPPETQYF. This chain connects TRBV29-1 to TRBJ2-5; D remains ambiguous. CDR3 length equals 11 residues. Trimming stripped 6 bases from V and 5 bases from J, with 10 bases between. Germline CDR1 reads SQVTM; CDR2 reads ANQGSEA.

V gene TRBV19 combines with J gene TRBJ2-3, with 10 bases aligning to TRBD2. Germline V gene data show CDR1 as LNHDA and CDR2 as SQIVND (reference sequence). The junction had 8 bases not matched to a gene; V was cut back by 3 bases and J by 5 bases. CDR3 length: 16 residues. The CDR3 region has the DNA TGTGCCAGTAGTATGAGGCTAGCGGGAGACGGAGATACGCAGTATTTT. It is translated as CASSMRLAGDGDTQYF. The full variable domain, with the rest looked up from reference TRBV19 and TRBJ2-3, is DGGITQSPKYLFRKEGQNVTLSCEQNLNHDAMYWYRQDPGQGLRLIYYSQIVNDFQKGDIAEGYSVSREKKESFPLTVTSAQKNPTAFYLCASSMRLAGDGDTQYFGPGTRLTVL.

CDR3 in amino acids: CASSIGAGFNEQFF. In DNA form, the CDR3 reads TGTGCCAGTAGTATTGGGGCAGGCTTTAATGAGCAGTTCTTC. The rearrangement joins TRBV19 to TRBJ2-1; possible D gene TRBD1, 5 bases. The CDR3 runs to 14 residues. Germline-derived CDR1 and CDR2 are LNHDA and SQIVND (reference sequence). V shed 3 bases and J shed 7 bases, with 13 bases lying between them.

The CDR3 region has the DNA TGTGCCAGCAGTCCAACAGTGCAGGACAGGGCCCTCGGCTACACCTTC. Protein product: CASSPTVQDRALGYTF. This chain links TRBV27 with TRBJ1-2; TRBD1 aligns across 8 bases. V was clipped by 5 bases and J by 8 bases; unmatched bases: 16. This CDR3 region has 16 residues. Per the germline V gene, CDR1 is MNHEY and CDR2 is SMNVEV (reference sequence).

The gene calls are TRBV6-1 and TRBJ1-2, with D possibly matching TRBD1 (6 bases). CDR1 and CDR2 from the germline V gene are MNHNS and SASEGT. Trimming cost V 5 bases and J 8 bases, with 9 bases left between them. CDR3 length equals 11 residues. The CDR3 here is CASSRGNGYTF. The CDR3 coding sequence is TGTGCCAGCAGTAGGGGGAACGGCTACACCTTC.

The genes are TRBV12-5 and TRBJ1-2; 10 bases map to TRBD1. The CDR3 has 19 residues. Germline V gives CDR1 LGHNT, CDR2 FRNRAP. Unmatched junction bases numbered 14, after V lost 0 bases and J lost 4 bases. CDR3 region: CASGLVPGTGEKSSYGYTF. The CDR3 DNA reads TGTGCTAGTGGTTTGGTCCCCGGGACAGGGGAGAAGTCTTCCTATGGCTACACCTTC.

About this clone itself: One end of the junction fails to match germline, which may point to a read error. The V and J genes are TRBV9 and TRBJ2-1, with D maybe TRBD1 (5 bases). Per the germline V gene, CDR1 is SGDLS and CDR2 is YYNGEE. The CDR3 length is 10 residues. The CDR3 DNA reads TGCCACACACAGGCCGAAGAGCAGTTCTTC. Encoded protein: CHTQAEEQFF.